The entry below describes one T cell receptor (beta chain). This receptor's antigen is unknown. Base qualities are not provided; no much larger clone lies one nucleotide away. Hyperthyroidism was defined as stable when no progression to ophthalmopathy occurred within 18 months of follow-up. Hyperthyroidism patients were newly diagnosed, were aged 18 to 65 years, and had a disease duration under 2 months. Anyone with other autoimmune diseases, uncontrolled infections, pregnancy or lactation was excluded from the study. Clinical symptoms, serum thyroxine, TRAb, thyroid ultrasound and orbital computed tomography were used for diagnosis. PBMCs were isolated from 8 to 10 ml of fresh peripheral blood by Ficoll-Paque density gradient centrifugation. Trizol reagent was used to extract the total RNA, and its quality was then checked on an Agilent 2100 Bioanalyzer. The germline V gene yields MGHDK for CDR1 and SYGVNS for CDR2. From the cysteine through the phenylalanine, the CDR3 covers 17 amino acids. Of all the DNA, just the CDR3 is kept, 51 bases in frame from base 1. Trimming removed 3 bases from V and 1 base from J, leaving 16 bases between the germline ends.

This sample stems from a study of Graves' ophthalmopathy and Graves' hyperthyroidism (dated by TCRdb to 2017 to 2018). At the level of the whole study: Peripheral blood samples were taken at the time of initial diagnosis, before any treatment was given. The study used TCR beta repertoire signatures to distinguish Graves' ophthalmopathy from Graves' hyperthyroidism and to predict progression to ophthalmopathy. In total, over 130 blood samples were TCR-sequenced: fewer than 50 ophthalmopathy, roughly 80 hyperthyroidism and about 17 hyperthyroidism-to-ophthalmopathy patients. To explore V-J signatures that distinguish ophthalmopathy from hyperthyroidism, a discovery set of more than 90 patients was enrolled, made up of 40 to 45 with ophthalmopathy and some 56 with stable hyperthyroidism. An independent validation cohort comprised fewer than 20 hyperthyroidism patients and 15 to 17 patients who later progressed from hyperthyroidism to ophthalmopathy. In roughly 6 hyperthyroidism patients, T-cell repertoires of thyroid tissue and blood were compared. Once sampling was done, hyperthyroidism patients were given methimazole at a starting dose of 30 mg daily, while ophthalmopathy patients were given high-dose intravenous methylprednisolone. The roughly 100 discovery patients were divided at random into training and test sets in a 7:3 ratio.

For repertoire sequencing, the TCR beta CDR3 regions were amplified from RNA transcripts. The first round was an RT-PCR using HTBI primers with the Qiagen OneStep RT-PCR kit, and this first round was followed by a second-round multiplex PCR, then size selection and purification. Sequencing of the libraries was carried out on an Illumina HiSeq2000 in paired-end mode with 100 bp reads. Regarding the original processing steps: SOAPnuke was used to process the reads, throwing out any read that had adapters, had uncalled bases, had a mean Phred below 15, or lacked an exact constant-primer or identifier match. High-quality paired reads were merged with COPE v1.2.5. Each unique nucleotide sequence was defined as a clonotype, and clonotypes were aligned to IMGT TRB V, D and J references with MiTCR v1.1. The analysis was limited to V-J combinations with a frequency above 0.0001, which together covered approximately 99% of repertoires. For each V-J combination, a TCR clonal expansion and chaos score was defined as F50 clonal expansion divided by the chaos observed in the TCRdist matrix. Welch's t-statistics and random forest were used to reduce the features to about twelve V-J combinations, which were then used as input to a naive Bayes classifier. The Morisita-Horn index was used to measure how similar the thyroid and blood repertoires were. TCRdb passed the public sequencing reads through fastp at Q25 and MiXCR, retaining productive beta sequences. CDR3 protein duplicates are merged, each entry listing the most common genes and DNA. Clone size and V and J calls follow TCRdb, not the original study. In all, the sample holds 350,000 to 400,000 distinct CDR3 sequences, and about 16% of those were seen once. The ten largest clones capture approximately 7% of the sample.

Findings and caveats that apply to the study as a whole: Sample size was not predetermined statistically, and investigators were not blinded to group allocation. In cross-validation, the 13-signature model distinguished ophthalmopathy from stable hyperthyroidism with about 90% sensitivity and about 81% specificity, while in the test set the corresponding values were roughly 80% and 75%. In validation, the model predicted ophthalmopathy progression with nearly 71% sensitivity and around 72% specificity; more than ten predicted patients were CT-confirmed with GO in a median of approximately 6.5 months. Most expanded thyroid clonotypes with a frequency above 0.001 also appeared in blood, which suggests that blood repertoires may reflect the immune response in the thyroid.

Material: peripheral blood. This chain joins TRBV25-1 to TRBJ1-5, with a weak D call of TRBD1 (6 bases match). The clonotype originates from a woman aged 18-29 years with stable Graves' hyperthyroidism. Donor details come from another sample of the same person, matched by shared clones. The sequence in DNA is TGTGCCAGCAGTGATTCTATGACAGGCAGCAGCAATCAGCCCCAGCATTTT. It translates to CASSDSMTGSSNQPQHF.